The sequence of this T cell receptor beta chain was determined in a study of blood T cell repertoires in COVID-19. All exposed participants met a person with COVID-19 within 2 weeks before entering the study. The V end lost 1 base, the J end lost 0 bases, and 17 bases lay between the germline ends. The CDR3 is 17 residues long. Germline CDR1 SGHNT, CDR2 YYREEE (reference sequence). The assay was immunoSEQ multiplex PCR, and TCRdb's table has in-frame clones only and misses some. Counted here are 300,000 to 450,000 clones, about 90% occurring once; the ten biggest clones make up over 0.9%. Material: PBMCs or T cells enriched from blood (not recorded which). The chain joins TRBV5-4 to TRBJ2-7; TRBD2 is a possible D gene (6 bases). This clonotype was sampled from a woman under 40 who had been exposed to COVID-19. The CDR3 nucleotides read TGTGCCAGCAGCTTGAGCATAAGGACTACGAGCTCCTACGAGCAGTACTTC. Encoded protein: CASSLSIRTTSSYEQYF.